The rows below give T cell receptor beta chains drawn from one sample of a study of early T cells in non-severe SARS-CoV-2 infection. From the 5' RACE reads, TCRdb called clonotypes with MiXCR, one entry per CDR3 protein. The table records fewer than 75,000 distinct CDR3 sequences, 18% of them present only once. Sequenced material: whole blood, taken at baseline. These receptors all stem from an adult who was a healthcare worker with PCR-confirmed SARS-CoV-2 infection or an uninfected control (not recorded which). The CDR3 runs from the conserved cysteine through the conserved F or W. Each record gives: J gene, D gene, clone size, V gene, CDR3 protein, CDR3 DNA. The D gene is left open where the match is weak. Expanded clones get a size class; other rows say once, few or many, or leave the size out.

>TRBJ1-3|-|-|TRBV6-1
CASNTYSGNTIYF
TGTGCCAGCAACACATACTCTGGAAACACCATATATTTT
>TRBJ2-3|TRBD2|-|TRBV7-8
CASSTRSASGRLKYTQYF
TGTGCCAGCAGCACCCGCTCGGCTAGCGGGAGGCTTAAATATACGCAGTATTTT
>TRBJ1-1|-|-|TRBV3-1
CASSQLGKVNTEAFF
TGTGCCAGCAGCCAGCTCGGAAAGGTTAACACTGAAGCTTTCTTT
>TRBJ2-2|TRBD2|-|TRBV11-2
CASSLAGGATGELFF
TGTGCCAGCAGCCTAGCGGGGGGCGCCACCGGGGAGCTGTTTTTT
>TRBJ1-1|-|-|TRBV7-2
CASSRNVNTEAFF
TGTGCCAGCAGCCGAAACGTGAACACTGAAGCTTTCTTT
>TRBJ2-3|TRBD1|few|TRBV12-3/TRBV12-4
CASSTGQGLSTDTQYF
TGTGCCAGCAGTACCGGACAGGGGCTAAGCACAGATACGCAGTATTTT
>TRBJ1-2|-|many|TRBV6-7
CASSYLNRPPQDGYTF
TGTGCCAGCAGTTACCTCAATCGACCGCCCCAGGATGGCTACACCTTC
>TRBJ1-3|TRBD1|few|TRBV7-9
CASSRGTDSGNTIYF
TGTGCCAGCAGCCGCGGGACAGACTCTGGAAACACCATATATTTT
>TRBJ1-4|-|-|TRBV15
CATSRVTTNEKLFF
TGTGCCACCAGCAGAGTAACAACTAATGAAAAACTGTTTTTT
>TRBJ1-3|-|few|TRBV5-1
CASSSGTSPGTIYF
TGCGCCAGCAGCTCCGGGACCTCCCCAGGGACCATATATTTT
>TRBJ2-2|-|-|TRBV29-1
CSVSSTGELFF
TGCAGCGTTTCGTCAACCGGGGAGCTGTTTTTT
>TRBJ2-6|-|few|TRBV6-1
CASIWGALSSGANVLTF
TGTGCCAGCATTTGGGGGGCCTTAAGCTCTGGGGCCAACGTCCTGACTTTC
>TRBJ2-3|-|-|TRBV7-9
CASSWLRDTDTQYF
TGTGCCAGCAGCTGGTTAAGGGACACAGATACGCAGTATTTT
>TRBJ2-1|TRBD2|few|TRBV18
CASSPPSGLAAGNEQFF
TGTGCCAGCTCACCACCGTCCGGGCTAGCGGCGGGGAATGAGCAGTTCTTC